This T cell receptor (beta chain) came from a study of T cells after yellow fever vaccination. Study-wide background: Where fractions had low cell numbers, libraries were prepared from them with the SMART-Seq v4 Ultra Low Input RNA kit.

The CDR3 consists of 14 residues. The V gene's germline CDR1 is LNHNV and CDR2 YYDKDF (reference sequence). Between the trimmed V and J ends, which lost 5 bases and 1 base, there was a span of 11 bases. The study made its TCR cDNA through 5'RACE template switching. That step introduced a universal primer site along with UMIs. TCRdb fed the 5' RACE reads into MiXCR, producing one record per CDR3 protein. The data hold about 350,000 distinct CDR3 sequences, with 9.5% to 15% observed a single time. Sequenced here: CD4+ T cells sorted from PBMCs, sampled 15 days after the yellow fever booster vaccination. The receptor comes from a man between 18 and 29 years old who received the YFV17D yellow fever vaccine. The chain couples TRBV15 to TRBJ1-1; D is unclear. This CDR3 is CATSGGRWNTEAFF. CDR3 sequence (DNA): TGTGCCACCAGCGGAGGACGGTGGAACACTGAAGCTTTCTTT. Using reference TRBV15 and TRBJ1-1 for the parts outside the CDR3, the full variable domain is DAMVIQNPRYQVTQFGKPVTLSCSQTLNHNVMYWYQQKSSQAPKLLFHYYDKDFNNEADTPDNFQSRRPNTSFCFLDIRSPGLGDTAMYLCATSGGRWNTEAFFGQGTRLTVV.